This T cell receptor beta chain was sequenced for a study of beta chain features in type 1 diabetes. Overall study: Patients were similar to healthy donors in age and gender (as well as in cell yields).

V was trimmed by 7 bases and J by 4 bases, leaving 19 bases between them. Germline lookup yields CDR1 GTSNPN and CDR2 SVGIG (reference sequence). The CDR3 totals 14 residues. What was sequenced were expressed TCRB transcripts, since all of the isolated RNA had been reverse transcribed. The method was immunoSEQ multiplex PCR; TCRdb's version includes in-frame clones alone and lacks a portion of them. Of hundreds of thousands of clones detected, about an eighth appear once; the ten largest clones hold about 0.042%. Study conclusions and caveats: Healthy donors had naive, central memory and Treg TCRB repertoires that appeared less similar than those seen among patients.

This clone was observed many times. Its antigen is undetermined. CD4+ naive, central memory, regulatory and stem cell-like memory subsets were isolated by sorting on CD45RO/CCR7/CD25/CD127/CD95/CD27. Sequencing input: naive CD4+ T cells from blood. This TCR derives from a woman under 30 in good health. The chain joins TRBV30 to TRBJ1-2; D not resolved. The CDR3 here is CAFTVGSFLYGYTF. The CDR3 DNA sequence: TGTGCCTTCACCGTAGGCAGCTTCCTCTATGGCTACACCTTC.